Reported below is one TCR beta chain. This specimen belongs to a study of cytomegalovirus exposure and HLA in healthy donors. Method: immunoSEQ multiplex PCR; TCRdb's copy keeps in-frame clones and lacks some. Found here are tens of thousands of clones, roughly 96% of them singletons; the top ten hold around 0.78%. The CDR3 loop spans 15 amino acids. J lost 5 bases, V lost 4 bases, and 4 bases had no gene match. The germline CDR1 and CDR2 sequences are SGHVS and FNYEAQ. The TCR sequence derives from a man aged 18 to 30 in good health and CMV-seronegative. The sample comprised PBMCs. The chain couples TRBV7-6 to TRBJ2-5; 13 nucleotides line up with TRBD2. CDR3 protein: CASSSGLAGTETQYF. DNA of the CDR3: TGTGCCAGCAGCTCGGGACTAGCGGGAACGGAGACCCAGTACTTC.